One TCR beta chain is described in this entry. Its antigen is currently unknown. Time point specified: blood 4 weeks post-SBRT, at nephrectomy. Treatment defined: 15 Gy SBRT to primary tumor, nephrectomy 4 weeks later. Using immunoSEQ multiplex PCR, the repertoire was profiled, and TCRdb retains in-frame clones only, with some absent. This sample has 65,000 or so clones; about three quarters occur once, and the top ten carry about 6.4%. This sample was included in a study of radiation and T cells in renal cell carcinoma. Study conclusions and caveats: In blood, top tumor clones expanded by 2 weeks, shrinking by 4. Baseline intratumoral clonotype presence is unknown without pretreatment biopsies.

Per germline, CDR1 SGDLS and CDR2 YYNGEE. CDR3 length: 15 residues. Trimming cost V 2 bases and J 4 bases, with 12 bases left between them. V usage is TRBV9 and J usage is TRBJ1-4; D not resolved. The clonotype originates from a man in his 60s with renal cell carcinoma. Here the sequenced sample was blood, taken from a patient whose treatment included radiotherapy and nephrectomy. CDR3 nucleotides: TGTGCCAGCAGCGTGTCGGCAGTGTTTAATGAAAAACTGTTTTTT. It encodes CASSVSAVFNEKLFF.